This entry concerns a single T cell receptor beta chain. This entry belongs to a study of CD8+ T cells in alopecia areata. Once RNA had been extracted, it was reverse transcribed into cDNA to act as the sequencing template. Profiled with immunoSEQ multiplex PCR; TCRdb holds only in-frame clones, not every one. Among 160,000 or so clones listed, 45% to 55% were seen once. Germline lookup yields CDR1 MNHEY and CDR2 SVGAGI. Trimming cost V 7 bases and J 8 bases; bases outside gene matches: 14. The CDR3 has 15 amino acids. This chain uses TRBV6-5 with TRBJ1-2; TRBD1 aligns across 9 bases. The clonotype comes from a human donor with alopecia areata. Sequencing was performed on CD8+ T cells sorted from blood, taken at week 0. The CDR3 sequence is CASNPGTGTVEGYTF. CDR3 bases: TGTGCCAGCAATCCCGGGACAGGGACGGTGGAAGGCTACACCTTC.